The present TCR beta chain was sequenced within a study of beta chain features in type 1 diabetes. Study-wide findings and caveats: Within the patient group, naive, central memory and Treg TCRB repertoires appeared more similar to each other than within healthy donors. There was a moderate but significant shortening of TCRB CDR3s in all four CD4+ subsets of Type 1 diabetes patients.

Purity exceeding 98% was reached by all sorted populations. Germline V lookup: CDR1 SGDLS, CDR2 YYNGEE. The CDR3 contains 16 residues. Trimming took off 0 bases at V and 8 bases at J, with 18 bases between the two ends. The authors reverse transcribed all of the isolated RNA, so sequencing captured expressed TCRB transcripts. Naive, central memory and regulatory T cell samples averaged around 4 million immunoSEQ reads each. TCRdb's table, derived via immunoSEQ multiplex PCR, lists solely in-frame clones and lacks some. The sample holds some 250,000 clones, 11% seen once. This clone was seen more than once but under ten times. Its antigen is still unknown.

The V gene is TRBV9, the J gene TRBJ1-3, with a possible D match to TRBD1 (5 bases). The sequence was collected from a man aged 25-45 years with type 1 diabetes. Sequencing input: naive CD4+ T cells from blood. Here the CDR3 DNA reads TGTGCCAGCAGCGTAGGCGGGGCCGGATTAGGGGACACCATATATTTT. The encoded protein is CASSVGGAGLGDTIYF.